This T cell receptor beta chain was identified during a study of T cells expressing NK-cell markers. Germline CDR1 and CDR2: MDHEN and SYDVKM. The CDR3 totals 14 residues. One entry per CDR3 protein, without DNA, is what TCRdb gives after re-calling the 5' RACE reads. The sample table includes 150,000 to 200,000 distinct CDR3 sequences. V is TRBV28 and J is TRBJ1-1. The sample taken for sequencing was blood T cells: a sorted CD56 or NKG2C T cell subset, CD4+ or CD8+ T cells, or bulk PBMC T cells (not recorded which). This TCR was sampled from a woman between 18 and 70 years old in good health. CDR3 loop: CASSLRGRTEKAFF. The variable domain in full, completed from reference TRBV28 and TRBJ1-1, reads DVKVTQSSRYLVKRTGEKVFLECVQDMDHENMFWYRQDPGLGLRLIYFSYDVKMKEKGDIPEGYSVSREKKERFSLILESASTNQTSMYLCASSLRGRTEKAFFGQGTRLTVV.